This TCR beta chain was captured in a study of T cell repertoires in cytomegalovirus infection. Turning to the study itself: Matching HLA type, along with CMV infection, was indicated by public TCR beta signatures.

This clonotype was seen repeatedly, ten times or more. Its specificity is unknown. The V gene lost 3 bases and the J gene lost 6 bases, with 12 bases spanning the gap. CDR3 length: 13 amino acids. Findings of the study overall: Ex vivo, HLA-C-restricted CMV-specific TCR beta clonotypes prevailed over the rest of the response.

One entry per CDR3 protein results from TCRdb running MiXCR on the reads. Found here are 150,000 to 200,000 distinct CDR3 sequences, around 20% of them singletons; the top ten hold 2.5% to 3%. The specimen sequenced was PBMCs. The TCR sequence derives from a human donor in good health (CMV status not recorded). Some clones in this sample may be carry-over from other donors' samples. This rearrangement joins TRBV12-3 or TRBV12-4 to TRBJ2-7, with a weak D call TRBD2 (5 bases). The CDR3 here is CASSFGEAVEQYF. The CDR3 DNA reads TGTGCCAGCAGTTTCGGGGAAGCGGTCGAGCAGTACTTC.